This T cell receptor (beta chain) comes out of a study of memory CD4+ T cells and cytomegalovirus serostatus. The sort gate was single viable CD3+CD4+CD8-CD45RO+ cells for memory CD4+ T cells. Sequencing was performed with immunoSEQ multiplex PCR; in TCRdb, only in-frame clones are kept and a portion is missing. The sample has about 44,000 clones; roughly 83% are singletons. Trimming took 4 bases from V and 7 from J; bases not matched to a gene: 14. Germline CDR1 and CDR2: SEHNR and FQNEAQ (reference sequence). This CDR3 has 18 residues. The chain recombines TRBV7-9 with TRBJ1-4, with 11 bases lining up with TRBD1. Sample: memory CD4+ T cells from blood. The TCR originated in an adult in good health and CMV-seronegative. The CDR3 DNA follows: TGTGCCAGCAGCTGGGGGGACAGGGGGACCGGTTTGGCTGAAAAACTGTTTTTT. Amino acids: CASSWGDRGTGLAEKLFF.